Below are 26 T cell receptor beta chains sequenced from a single sample in a study of blood T cells in healthy people across ages. The second PCR ran roughly 7 to 12 cycles with a sample-barcoded 5' primer and J-beta primers. TCRdb re-derived calls from the 5' RACE reads in MiXCR, one entry per CDR3 protein. The sample includes some 640,000 distinct CDR3 sequences, 49% seen only once; the top ten take under 35%. Sequencing was carried out using blood. These receptors were obtained from an older woman in good health.

This clonotype has only a few counts. This chain links TRBV4-3 with TRBJ1-4; 7 bases are shared with TRBD1. V was clipped by 0 bases and J by 7 bases; unmatched bases: 5. The germline CDR1 and CDR2 sequences are LGHNA and YSLEER. This CDR3 comprises 15 residues. CDR3 sequence (DNA): TGCGCCAGCAGCCAAGATCGACAGGGCGGTGAAAAACTGTTTTTT. As protein: CASSQDRQGGEKLFF.

This chain uses TRBV6-5 with TRBJ1-4; weak D call: TRBD1 (5 bases). The CDR3 covers 13 residues. Per the germline V gene, CDR1 is MNHEY and CDR2 is SVGAGI. V lost 7 bases to trimming and J lost 6 bases, with 12 bases between them. CDR3 sequence (DNA): TGTGCCAGCAAAGGGACCTGGGATGAAAAACTGTTTTTT. It codes for CASKGTWDEKLFF.

This chain links TRBV10-3 with TRBJ2-7, with D uncertain. The CDR3 is made up of 14 amino acids. Trimming stripped 1 base from V and 3 bases from J, with 10 bases between. Per germline, CDR1 ENHRY and CDR2 SYGVKD. The CDR3 DNA sequence: TGTGCCATCAGTGAGTATACTCGGAACTACGAGCAGTACTTC. Its translation: CAISEYTRNYEQYF.

This clonotype was detected a few times. This chain connects TRBV27 to TRBJ2-7; D is possibly TRBD1 or TRBD2 (6 bases each). V shed 4 bases and J shed 0 bases, with 13 bases lying between them. The V gene's germline CDR1 is MNHEY and CDR2 SMNVEV (reference sequence). This CDR3 is built from 15 residues. Here the CDR3 reads CASSWSGGGSYEQYF. The DNA for the CDR3 is TGTGCCAGCAGTTGGTCCGGGGGCGGCTCCTACGAGCAGTACTTC.

This clonotype has ten or more counts. The V call is TRBV7-2, the J call TRBJ2-7, with D possibly TRBD1 on 6 matching bases. CDR1 SGHTA and CDR2 FQGNSA come from the germline V gene. CDR3 size: 13 residues. The V end was cut by 1 base, the J end by 6 bases, with 10 bases between. CDR3: CASSLGQVGEQYF. In DNA form, the CDR3 reads TGTGCCAGCAGCTTAGGACAGGTCGGCGAGCAGTACTTC.

With regard to this clonotype: Germline and junction disagree at one end, which may indicate a read error. The V call is TRBV7-7, the J call TRBJ2-2, with unresolved D. The CDR3 contains 13 residues. Germline V gene data show CDR1 as SSHAT and CDR2 as FNYEAQ (reference sequence). This CDR3 is CASSPENTGELFF. The CDR3 region has the DNA TGTGCTAGCAGCCCTGAGAACACCGGGGAGCTGTTTTTT.

The rearrangement joins TRBV6-2 or TRBV6-3 to TRBJ2-5; D is possibly TRBD1 or TRBD2 (5 bases each). Trimming took 8 bases from V and 11 from J, leaving 21 bases between them. This CDR3 is built from 13 residues. Germline V gives CDR1 MNHEY, CDR2 SVGEGT. The CDR3 spells CASWGSFTNEQYF. For the CDR3, the DNA is TGTGCCAGCTGGGGGAGTTTCACCAATGAGCAGTACTTC.

This clonotype was seen more than once but under ten times. The rearrangement uses TRBV10-3 and TRBJ1-2; the D is unclear. Trimming removed 3 bases at V and 4 bases at J, with 6 bases between. CDR1 is ENHRY and CDR2 is SYGVKD in the germline V gene. CDR3 length equals 12 residues. CDR3 in DNA: TGTGCCATCAGTGAAGGAGCCTATGGCTACACCTTC. As protein: CAISEGAYGYTF.

CDR3 bases: TGCGCCAGCAGCCCAAGGACAGGGAGTGCTGAAAAACTGTTTTTT. The encoded protein is CASSPRTGSAEKLFF. This sequence joins TRBV5-1 and TRBJ1-4, with 8 bases fitting TRBD1. With V trimmed by 4 bases and J by 7 bases, 9 bases remained unmatched. Germline-derived CDR1 and CDR2 are SGHRS and YFSETQ. The CDR3 extends over 15 amino acids.

The chain recombines TRBV5-1 with TRBJ2-7; 7 bases agree with TRBD1. The V gene's germline CDR1 is SGHRS and CDR2 YFSETQ. CDR3 length: 14 amino acids. The J segment lost 4 bases and the V segment lost 0 bases, leaving 4 bases of the junction unmatched. The CDR3 loop is CASSLGDSRYEQYF. The DNA of the CDR3 is TGCGCCAGCAGCTTGGGGGACAGTAGGTACGAGCAGTACTTC.

CDR3 loop: CASSPRNEAFGETQYF. DNA for the CDR3: TGTGCCAGCAGCCCCAGAAACGAGGCTTTTGGGGAGACCCAGTACTTC. This chain connects TRBV13 to TRBJ2-5; no clear D gene. The germline V gene encodes CDR1 PRHDT and CDR2 FYEKMQ (reference sequence). The CDR3 has 16 amino acids. The ends were cut back, 5 bases at V and 5 bases at J, with 21 bases in the middle.

The genes are TRBV24-1 and TRBJ1-5; no clear D gene. Trimming cost V 3 bases and J 8 bases, with 34 bases left between them. The CDR3 runs 21 residues. The germline gives CDR1 KGHDR, CDR2 SFDVKD. The CDR3 is CATSDPPWFDGGLEAVEPQHF. Here the CDR3 DNA reads TGTGCCACCAGTGATCCCCCATGGTTTGACGGAGGTTTGGAGGCGGTTGAGCCCCAGCATTTT.

The chain employs TRBV7-6 and TRBJ2-3; 13 bases map to TRBD2. CDR1 is SGHVS, CDR2 FNYEAQ, per germline. This CDR3 has 15 amino acids. V shed 4 bases and J 5 bases; nucleotides not matched to a gene: 3. The CDR3 coding sequence is TGTGCCAGCAGCTCTAGACTAGCGGGAGGAGATACGCAGTATTTT. It codes for CASSSRLAGGDTQYF.

In this sample, this clonotype turned up a few times. V is TRBV14 and J is TRBJ2-1; TRBD1 matches 7 bases. The germline gives CDR1 SGHDN, CDR2 FVKESK. This CDR3 has 16 residues. The J segment lost 4 bases and the V segment lost 0 bases, leaving 6 bases of the junction unmatched. The CDR3: CASSQEKGTAYNEQFF. The DNA for the CDR3 is TGTGCCAGCAGCCAAGAAAAGGGGACAGCTTACAATGAGCAGTTCTTC.

The gene calls are TRBV10-2 and TRBJ2-1; D remains ambiguous. The closer fit of TRBJ2-7 to the DNA end suggests the J call may be wrong. The length of the CDR3 is 11 residues. Germline V gene lookup returns CDR1 WSHSY and CDR2 SAAADI. CDR3 amino acids: CASSASAEQYF. CDR3 coding DNA: TGCGCCAGCAGTGCGAGCGCTGAGCAGTACTTC.

The chain carries TRBV29-1 and TRBJ1-1, with D unresolved. The germline V gene has CDR1 SQVTM and CDR2 ANQGSEA. The ends were cut back, 4 bases at V and 0 bases at J, with 9 bases in the middle. CDR3 length: 13 residues. The CDR3 region is CSVGAEMNTEAFF. Here the CDR3 DNA reads TGCAGCGTTGGTGCAGAGATGAACACTGAAGCTTTCTTT.

This clonotype appeared a few times. This CDR3 is CSGLGTAVLGGYNEQFF. The CDR3 nucleotides are TGCAGCGGCCTTGGGACAGCCGTTCTTGGAGGGTACAATGAGCAGTTCTTC. This chain uses TRBV29-1 with TRBJ2-1; perhaps TRBD1 as D (7 bases). CDR1 is SQVTM and CDR2 is ANQGSEA in the germline V gene. Deletions cut 7 bases from V and 4 bases from J, with 26 bases between. The CDR3 totals 17 residues.

The rearrangement uses TRBV20-1 and TRBJ1-1, with TRBD1 as a possible D gene (6 bases). The germline V and J ends were trimmed by 3 bases and 4 bases, with 12 bases remaining between them. Looked up from germline, CDR1 is DFQATT and CDR2 is SNEGSKA (reference sequence). This CDR3 is built from 13 residues. CDR3 amino acids: CSASPAGATEAFF. In DNA form, the CDR3 reads TGCAGTGCTAGCCCAGCGGGGGCCACTGAAGCTTTCTTT.

For the CDR3, the DNA is TGTGCCAGCAGCCCAGAGATTTTGAACACCGGGGAGCTGTTTTTT. This translates into CASSPEILNTGELFF. V and J are TRBV11-1 and TRBJ2-2; D is unclear. Germline V gives CDR1 SGHAT, CDR2 FQDESV (reference sequence). The CDR3 runs to 15 residues. V was clipped by 5 bases and J by 1 base, with 11 bases between them. Complete variable domain (other parts from reference TRBV11-1 and TRBJ2-2): EAEVAQSPRYKITEKSQAVAFWCDPISGHATLYWYRQILGQGPELLVQFQDESVVDDSQLPKDRFSAERLKGVDSTLKIQPAELGDSAMYLCASSPEILNTGELFFGEGSRLTVL.

This sequence joins TRBV7-2 and TRBJ2-7; D is perhaps TRBD2 (5 bases). V lost 5 bases, J lost 1 base, and 12 bases lay in between. Germline assignment: CDR1 SGHTA and CDR2 FQGNSA. The CDR3 sequence is 14 residues long. Here the CDR3 DNA reads TGTGCCAGCAGCGCCGGACTGAAATCCTACGAGCAGTACTTC. It specifies CASSAGLKSYEQYF.

The chain is built from TRBV6-2 or TRBV6-3 and TRBJ2-5, with 8 nucleotides matching TRBD1. The length of the CDR3 is 16 residues. Germline assignment: CDR1 MNHEY and CDR2 SVGEGT. After removal of 5 bases from V and 11 bases from J, the junction contained 19 bases not matched to a gene. The CDR3 here is CASSLPRTGWGNEQYF. The CDR3 DNA is TGTGCCAGCAGTCTACCCCGGACAGGGTGGGGCAATGAGCAGTACTTC.

V usage is TRBV20-1 and J usage is TRBJ2-1; TRBD2 agrees at 9 bases. Per germline, CDR1 DFQATT and CDR2 SNEGSKA (reference sequence). The CDR3 is 17 residues long. The junction had 6 bases not matched to a gene; V was cut back by 0 bases and J by 0 bases. The DNA of the CDR3 is TGCAGTGCTAGAGAACTAGCGGGTTTACCCTCCTACAATGAGCAGTTCTTC. It codes for CSARELAGLPSYNEQFF.

The chain carries TRBV10-3 and TRBJ1-5; D gene unclear. The CDR3 runs to 15 residues. In germline, CDR1 is ENHRY, CDR2 SYGVKD. With 2 bases removed from V and 2 bases from J, the gap between germline ends came to 10 bases. The CDR3 here is CAISERDGRNQPQHF. DNA for the CDR3: TGTGCCATCAGTGAGAGAGACGGACGCAATCAGCCCCAGCATTTT.

The genes are TRBV29-1 and TRBJ2-3; unclear D gene. Germline CDR1 reads SQVTM; CDR2 reads ANQGSEA. The CDR3 spans 12 residues. The V and J ends lost 6 bases and 2 bases respectively, with 9 bases between them. This CDR3 is CSVVQDTDTQYF. The CDR3 DNA reads TGCAGCGTAGTCCAGGACACAGATACGCAGTATTTT.

The table lists this clonotype with many counts. The rearrangement joins TRBV28 to TRBJ2-5; D is ambiguous. The CDR3 runs to 11 residues. V lost 6 bases to trimming and J lost 1 base, with 3 bases between them. In germline, CDR1 is MDHEN, CDR2 SYDVKM. The CDR3 DNA reads TGTGCCAGCAGCCGCCAAGAGACCCAGTACTTC. It codes for CASSRQETQYF.

The gene calls are TRBV29-1 and TRBJ2-1; 13 bases are a match to TRBD2. Trimming at V came to 7 bases and at J to 6 bases, leaving 9 bases not matched to a gene. The CDR3 consists of 15 residues. Germline CDR1 and CDR2: SQVTM and ANQGSEA. The CDR3 region has the DNA TGCAGCGCCAGACTAGCGGGAGGCCCAAGCAATGAGCAGTTCTTC. Its translation is CSARLAGGPSNEQFF.